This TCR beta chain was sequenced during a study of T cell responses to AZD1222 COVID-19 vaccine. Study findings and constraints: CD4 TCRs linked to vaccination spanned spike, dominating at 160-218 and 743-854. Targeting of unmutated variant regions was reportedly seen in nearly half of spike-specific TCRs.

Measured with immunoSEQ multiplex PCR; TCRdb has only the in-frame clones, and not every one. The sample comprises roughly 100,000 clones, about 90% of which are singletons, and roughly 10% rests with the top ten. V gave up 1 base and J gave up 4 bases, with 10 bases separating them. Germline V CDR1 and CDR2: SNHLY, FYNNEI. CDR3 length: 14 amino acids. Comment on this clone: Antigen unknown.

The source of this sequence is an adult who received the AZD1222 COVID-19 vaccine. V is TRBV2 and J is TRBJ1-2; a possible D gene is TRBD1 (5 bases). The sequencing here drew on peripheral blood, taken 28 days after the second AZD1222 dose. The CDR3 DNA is TGTGCCAGCAGTGAAGACCCCGGGGGCTATGGCTACACCTTC. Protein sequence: CASSEDPGGYGYTF.